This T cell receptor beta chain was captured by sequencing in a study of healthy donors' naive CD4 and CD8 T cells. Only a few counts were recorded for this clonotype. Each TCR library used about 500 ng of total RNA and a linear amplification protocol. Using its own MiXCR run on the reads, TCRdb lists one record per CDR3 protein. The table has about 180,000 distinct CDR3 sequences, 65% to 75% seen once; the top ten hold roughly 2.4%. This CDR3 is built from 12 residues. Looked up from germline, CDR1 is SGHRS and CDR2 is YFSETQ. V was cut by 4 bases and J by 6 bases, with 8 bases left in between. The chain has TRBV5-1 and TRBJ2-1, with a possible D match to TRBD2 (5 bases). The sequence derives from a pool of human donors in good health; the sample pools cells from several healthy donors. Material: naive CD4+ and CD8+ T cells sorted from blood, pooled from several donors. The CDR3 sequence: CASSGGTNEQFF. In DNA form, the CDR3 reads TGCGCCAGCAGCGGAGGAACCAATGAGCAGTTCTTC. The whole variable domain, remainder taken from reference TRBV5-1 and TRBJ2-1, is KAGVTQTPRYLIKTRGQQVTLSCSPISGHRSVSWYQQTPGQGLQFLFEYFSETQRNKGNFPGRFSGRQFSNSRSEMNVSTLELGDSALYLCASSGGTNEQFFGPGTRLTVL.